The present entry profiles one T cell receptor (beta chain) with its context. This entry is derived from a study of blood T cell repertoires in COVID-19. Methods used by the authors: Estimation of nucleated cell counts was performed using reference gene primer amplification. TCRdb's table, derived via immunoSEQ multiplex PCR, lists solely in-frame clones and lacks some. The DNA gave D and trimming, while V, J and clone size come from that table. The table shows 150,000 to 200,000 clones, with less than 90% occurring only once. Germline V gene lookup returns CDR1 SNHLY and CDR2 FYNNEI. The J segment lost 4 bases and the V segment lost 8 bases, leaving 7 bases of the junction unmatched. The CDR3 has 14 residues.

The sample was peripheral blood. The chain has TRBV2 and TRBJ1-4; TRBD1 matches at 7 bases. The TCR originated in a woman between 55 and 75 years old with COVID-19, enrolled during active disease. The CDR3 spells CASAQNRGNEKLFF. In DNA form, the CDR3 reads TGTGCCAGCGCTCAAAACAGGGGTAATGAAAAACTGTTTTTT.